The entry below gives a single TCR beta chain sequence along with its context. Its cognate antigen is unknown. The data stem from a study of beta chain features in type 1 diabetes. Study details: When patients were set against healthy donors, age, gender and cell yields were similar.

Expressed TCRB transcripts were sequenced because the entire RNA isolate underwent reverse transcription. Assay: immunoSEQ multiplex PCR; the TCRdb copy retains only in-frame clones and omits some. The repertoire holds 200,000 to 300,000 clones, with about a fifth as singletons. The study's findings and limits: Moderate yet significant TCRB CDR3 shortening was seen in Type 1 diabetes patients in all four CD4+ subsets. Type 1 diabetes patients had VDJ junctions that carried fewer insertions and more deletions. For TCRB rearrangement, an influence of HLA type remained unresolved here.

Donors contributed one heparinised blood draw apiece, averaging around 120 mL. This CDR3 has 16 amino acids. CDR1 and CDR2 (germline): MGHRA, YSYEKL. V was pared by 4 bases and J by 7 bases, with 12 bases of the junction left unmatched. This TCR derives from a woman aged 40 to 50 with type 1 diabetes. The sequenced sample was naive CD4+ T cells from blood. The genes are TRBV4-1 and TRBJ2-3; TRBD2 matches 9 bases. CDR3 nucleotide sequence: TGCGCCAGCAGCCGAACTAGCGGGCGGACCTGGAATACGCAGTATTTT. Translated, it gives CASSRTSGRTWNTQYF.